These T cell receptor beta chains were read from a single sample in a study of early T cells in non-severe SARS-CoV-2 infection. MiXCR, run by TCRdb on the 5' RACE reads, gives a single entry per CDR3 protein. This repertoire shows fewer than 65,000 distinct CDR3 sequences, about 10% found once; its top ten account for 4.5% to 5.5%. Sequencing was done on a sample of whole blood. The receptors come from an adult who was a healthcare worker with PCR-confirmed SARS-CoV-2 infection or an uninfected control (not recorded which). CDR3s include the opening cysteine and the closing phenylalanine or tryptophan. A D gene is named only where the DNA matches it firmly. Only some rows state a clone size, as once, few, many or a class for expanded clones.

j_gene: TRBJ2-4
len: 15
d_gene: -
v_gene: TRBV9
abundance: -
CDR3aa: CASSRLADAKNIQYF
CDR3nt: TGTGCCAGCAGCCGCCTGGCAGATGCCAAAAACATTCAGTACTTC

j_gene: TRBJ2-1
len: 14
d_gene: TRBD1
v_gene: TRBV24-1
abundance: -
CDR3aa: CATKGTGFDNEQFF
CDR3nt: TGTGCCACCAAGGGGACAGGGTTCGACAATGAGCAGTTCTTC

j_gene: TRBJ2-3
len: 13
d_gene: -
v_gene: TRBV19
abundance: few
CDR3aa: CASSPVSGDTQYF
CDR3nt: TGTGCCAGTAGCCCCGTTTCTGGAGATACGCAGTATTTT

j_gene: TRBJ2-3
len: 12
d_gene: -
v_gene: TRBV18
abundance: few
CDR3aa: CASSPSPDTQYF
CDR3nt: TGTGCCAGCTCACCTTCGCCAGATACGCAGTATTTT

j_gene: TRBJ2-1
len: 14
d_gene: -
v_gene: TRBV6-6
abundance: few
CDR3aa: CASSYGGTYNEQFF
CDR3nt: TGTGCCAGCAGTTACGGGGGAACCTACAATGAGCAGTTCTTC

j_gene: TRBJ2-1
len: 14
d_gene: -
v_gene: TRBV29-1
abundance: few
CDR3aa: CSALRPSSYNEQFF
CDR3nt: TGCAGCGCTCTACGTCCAAGCTCCTACAATGAGCAGTTCTTC

j_gene: TRBJ2-7
len: 14
d_gene: -
v_gene: TRBV5-8
abundance: many
CDR3aa: CASSLGVVAYEQYF
CDR3nt: TGTGCCAGCAGCTTGGGCGTGGTTGCCTACGAGCAGTACTTC

j_gene: TRBJ2-7
len: 19
d_gene: TRBD2
v_gene: TRBV6-5
abundance: -
CDR3aa: CASRNNDLWLAGTNYEQYF
CDR3nt: TGTGCCAGCAGAAACAACGACTTATGGCTAGCGGGAACAAATTACGAGCAGTACTTC

j_gene: TRBJ2-7
len: 14
d_gene: TRBD2
v_gene: TRBV11-3
abundance: few
CDR3aa: CASSPGLASYEQYF
CDR3nt: TGTGCCAGCAGCCCGGGACTAGCATCCTACGAGCAGTACTTC

j_gene: TRBJ1-5
len: 13
d_gene: -
v_gene: TRBV18
abundance: few
CDR3aa: CASSPTVQQPQHF
CDR3nt: TGTGCCAGCTCACCGACGGTTCAACAGCCCCAGCATTTT

j_gene: TRBJ2-7
len: 16
d_gene: TRBD2
v_gene: TRBV20-1
abundance: few
CDR3aa: CSASPPKRGPSYEQYF
CDR3nt: TGCAGTGCTAGTCCCCCCAAGCGGGGGCCCTCCTACGAGCAGTACTTC

j_gene: TRBJ2-7
len: 14
d_gene: -
v_gene: TRBV12-5
abundance: many
CDR3aa: CASGLTRQDHEQYF
CDR3nt: TGTGCTAGTGGTTTGACCCGACAGGACCACGAGCAGTACTTC

j_gene: TRBJ2-7
len: 12
d_gene: -
v_gene: TRBV6-2/TRBV6-3
abundance: few
CDR3aa: CASSQPRGEQYF
CDR3nt: TGTGCCAGCAGCCAACCCCGGGGAGAGCAGTACTTC

j_gene: TRBJ2-1
len: 14
d_gene: -
v_gene: TRBV12-3/TRBV12-4
abundance: many
CDR3aa: CASTLIGSVGEQFF
CDR3nt: TGTGCCAGCACCTTAATAGGGAGTGTAGGGGAGCAGTTCTTC

j_gene: TRBJ1-2
len: 13
d_gene: -
v_gene: TRBV5-4
abundance: many
CDR3aa: CASSLGATYGYTF
CDR3nt: TGTGCCAGCAGCTTGGGCGCGACGTATGGCTACACCTTC

j_gene: TRBJ2-2
len: 15
d_gene: -
v_gene: TRBV11-2
abundance: many
CDR3aa: CASSLGPVNTGELFF
CDR3nt: TGTGCCAGCAGCTTAGGGCCGGTGAACACCGGGGAGCTGTTTTTT

j_gene: TRBJ1-6
len: 18
d_gene: -
v_gene: TRBV21-1
abundance: few
CDR3aa: CASSKVRPPHRPNSPLHF
CDR3nt: TGTGCCAGCAGCAAGGTCCGACCCCCGCACAGGCCTAATTCACCCCTCCACTTT

j_gene: TRBJ1-2
len: 14
d_gene: -
v_gene: TRBV5-6
abundance: -
CDR3aa: CASIHGAGLYGYTF
CDR3nt: TGTGCCAGCATCCACGGAGCAGGACTCTATGGCTACACCTTC

j_gene: TRBJ2-5
len: 12
d_gene: -
v_gene: TRBV5-1
abundance: many
CDR3aa: CASSSPKETQYF
CDR3nt: TGCGCCAGCAGCTCGCCAAAAGAGACCCAGTACTTC

j_gene: TRBJ1-2
len: 13
d_gene: -
v_gene: TRBV12-3/TRBV12-4
abundance: many
CDR3aa: CASSPSRVYGYTF
CDR3nt: TGTGCCAGCAGTCCCAGTAGGGTCTATGGCTACACCTTC

j_gene: TRBJ1-1
len: 12
d_gene: -
v_gene: TRBV29-1
abundance: many
CDR3aa: CSVAGWGTEAFF
CDR3nt: TGCAGCGTTGCCGGCTGGGGCACTGAAGCTTTCTTT

j_gene: TRBJ2-6
len: 15
d_gene: -
v_gene: TRBV6-2/TRBV6-3
abundance: few
CDR3aa: CASSAGGAGANVLTF
CDR3nt: TGTGCCAGCAGTGCCGGAGGTGCAGGGGCCAACGTCCTGACTTTC

j_gene: TRBJ2-1
len: 14
d_gene: TRBD1
v_gene: TRBV29-1
abundance: -
CDR3aa: CSVPGQGAWNEQFF
CDR3nt: TGCAGCGTGCCGGGACAGGGGGCCTGGAATGAGCAGTTCTTC

j_gene: TRBJ2-7
len: 13
d_gene: -
v_gene: TRBV6-5
abundance: few
CDR3aa: CASSYSLLREQYF
CDR3nt: TGTGCCAGCAGTTACTCTCTTCTACGCGAGCAGTACTTC

j_gene: TRBJ2-3
len: 17
d_gene: -
v_gene: TRBV7-8
abundance: many
CDR3aa: CASSLTAYRSSTDTQYF
CDR3nt: TGTGCCAGCAGCTTAACGGCCTACCGGTCTAGCACAGATACGCAGTATTTT

j_gene: TRBJ1-2
len: 13
d_gene: -
v_gene: TRBV10-3
abundance: -
CDR3aa: CAIRGGRSYGYTF
CDR3nt: TGTGCCATCCGCGGGGGGCGCAGCTATGGCTACACCTTC

j_gene: TRBJ1-3
len: 16
d_gene: -
v_gene: TRBV4-2
abundance: -
CDR3aa: CASSQDERRPGNTIYF
CDR3nt: TGTGCCAGCAGCCAAGATGAACGAAGACCGGGAAACACCATATATTTT

j_gene: TRBJ2-1
len: 14
d_gene: TRBD2
v_gene: TRBV7-8
abundance: -
CDR3aa: CASSLGTSGIEQFF
CDR3nt: TGTGCCAGCAGCTTAGGGACTAGCGGGATTGAGCAGTTCTTC

j_gene: TRBJ2-4
len: 14
d_gene: -
v_gene: TRBV12-3/TRBV12-4
abundance: -
CDR3aa: CASSPGGAKNIQYF
CDR3nt: TGTGCCAGCAGTCCAGGAGGAGCCAAAAACATTCAGTACTTC

j_gene: TRBJ1-1
len: 16
d_gene: -
v_gene: TRBV7-9
abundance: many
CDR3aa: CASSSHGGTRNTEAFF
CDR3nt: TGTGCCAGCAGCTCCCATGGCGGGACAAGAAACACTGAAGCTTTCTTT

j_gene: TRBJ2-1
len: 10
d_gene: -
v_gene: TRBV7-9
abundance: -
CDR3aa: CASSSRSVSF
CDR3nt: TGTGCCAGCAGCTCAAGATCGGTCAGCTTC

j_gene: TRBJ2-5
len: 11
d_gene: TRBD2
v_gene: TRBV29-1
abundance: -
CDR3aa: CSGGEGETQYF
CDR3nt: TGCAGCGGCGGGGAGGGAGAGACCCAGTACTTC

j_gene: TRBJ2-1
len: 15
d_gene: -
v_gene: TRBV12-3/TRBV12-4
abundance: few
CDR3aa: CASSPGYYSYNEQFF
CDR3nt: TGTGCCAGCAGTCCGGGCTACTACTCCTACAATGAGCAGTTCTTC

j_gene: TRBJ1-5
len: 14
d_gene: -
v_gene: TRBV6-2/TRBV6-3
abundance: many
CDR3aa: CASSYSGLNQPQHF
CDR3nt: TGTGCCAGCAGTTACTCAGGGCTCAATCAGCCCCAGCATTTT

j_gene: TRBJ1-1
len: 16
d_gene: TRBD1
v_gene: TRBV11-2
abundance: -
CDR3aa: CASSEIQGAVSTEAFF
CDR3nt: TGTGCCAGCAGCGAGATACAGGGGGCGGTGAGCACTGAAGCTTTCTTT